This TCR beta chain is from a study of monozygotic twins with inflammatory bowel disease. Study conclusions and caveats: Clonotype sharing was lower in IBD patients than healthy twins, most markedly with disease activity.

Approximately 3,200 ng of total RNA went into each TCR library. Per-sample cDNA came from eight separate reactions. After re-calling the 5' RACE reads, TCRdb lists one entry per CDR3 protein, DNA absent. The sample includes about 450,000 distinct CDR3 sequences. Regarding this clonotype: What it recognizes is unknown.

This CDR3 has 15 residues. From germline, CDR1 is SNHLY and CDR2 FYNNEI. The sequenced sample consisted of blood. The chain combines TRBV2 with TRBJ1-5; TCRdb's assignment of TRBD1 cannot be checked, as there is no DNA. This clonotype was sampled from a human donor with ulcerative colitis or Crohn's disease, or a healthy co-twin of an affected twin (not recorded which). CDR3 amino acids: CASSNRGLGNQPQHF.